Below are 16 T cell receptor beta chains sequenced from a single sample in a study of cytomegalovirus exposure and HLA in healthy donors. Both 60 Vbeta primers and 13 Jbeta primers went into the PCR. Libraries were prepared by immunoSEQ multiplex PCR; TCRdb keeps only in-frame clonotypes and omits some of them. The sample has 150,000 to 200,000 clones; 72% are singletons. The specimen was PBMCs. Every receptor here comes from a human donor in good health.

This clone showed up just once. The chain couples TRBV7-8 to TRBJ2-5, with 7 bases that match TRBD1. Losses at the gene ends were 1 base for V and 1 base for J; bases not matched to a gene: 12. Germline V gene data show CDR1 as SGHVS and CDR2 as FQNEAQ. The CDR3 is 18 amino acids. DNA of the CDR3: TGTGCCAGCAGCTTAGTGTATATAGCCCGGGACAGCCAAGAGACCCAGTACTTC. As protein: CASSLVYIARDSQETQYF.

This chain uses TRBV5-4 with TRBJ1-2, with TRBD1 matching over 9 bases. The CDR3 runs 15 residues. Germline-derived CDR1 and CDR2 are SGHNT and YYREEE (reference sequence). After removal of 0 bases from V and 8 bases from J, the junction contained 8 bases not matched to a gene. In DNA form, the CDR3 reads TGTGCCAGCAGCTTGGGTTTGGGACAGGGCGGCGGCTACACCTTC. Protein product: CASSLGLGQGGGYTF.

This clone came up a few times. The chain recombines TRBV5-1 with TRBJ1-1; D remains unclear. Germline lookup yields CDR1 SGHRS and CDR2 YFSETQ. V was cut by 0 bases and J by 4 bases, with 13 bases left in between. CDR3 length: 15 amino acids. The CDR3 region has the DNA TGCGCCAGCAGCTTGGTACCGGGGAGTAGCACTGAAGCTTTCTTT. Amino acids: CASSLVPGSSTEAFF.

This clone was found a few times. The chain is built from TRBV2 and TRBJ2-5; perhaps TRBD1 as D (6 bases). V dropped 5 bases and J dropped 9 bases, with 25 bases sitting between them. This CDR3 spans 16 amino acids. Germline CDR1 SNHLY, CDR2 FYNNEI. The CDR3 here is CASSYYPGAGPRAQYF. CDR3 coding DNA: TGTGCCAGCAGTTATTACCCAGGGGCCGGCCCAAGGGCCCAGTACTTC.

CDR3 residues: CASSLVYTEAFF. The CDR3 DNA reads as TGTGCCAGCAGTTTAGTGTATACTGAAGCTTTCTTT. V usage is TRBV2 and J usage is TRBJ1-1; D call uncertain. CDR3 length: 12 amino acids. CDR1 SNHLY and CDR2 FYNNEI come from the germline V gene. V gave up 5 bases and J gave up 5 bases, with 9 bases separating them.

The chain recombines TRBV10-3 with TRBJ2-7; weak D call: TRBD2 (5 bases). The V and J ends lost 2 bases and 11 bases respectively, with 16 bases between them. The CDR3 has 13 amino acids. In germline, CDR1 is ENHRY, CDR2 SYGVKD. CDR3 sequence reads: CAISETLDSNKYF. CDR3 bases: TGTGCCATCAGTGAGACTCTGGACTCGAACAAGTACTTC.

The chain links TRBV7-3 to TRBJ2-7; 9 positions match TRBD2. Germline V gene lookup returns CDR1 SGHTA and CDR2 FQGTGA. V was pared by 2 bases and J by 7 bases, with 12 bases of the junction left unmatched. The CDR3 loop spans 16 amino acids. Here the CDR3 reads CASSLGLGLAGLEQYF. The CDR3 DNA reads as TGTGCCAGCAGCTTAGGTCTGGGACTAGCCGGTCTAGAGCAGTACTTC. Together with reference TRBV7-3 and TRBJ2-7, the CDR3 gives the full variable domain: GAGVSQTPSNKVTEKGKYVELRCDPISGHTALYWYRQSLGQGPEFLIYFQGTGAADDSGLPNDRFFAVRPEGSVSTLKIQRTERGDSAVYLCASSLGLGLAGLEQYFGPGTRLTVT.

The chain recombines TRBV9 with TRBJ1-2; D ambiguous. Per germline, CDR1 SGDLS and CDR2 YYNGEE. The CDR3 consists of 12 residues. Trimming cost V 3 bases and J 5 bases, with 8 bases left between them. DNA of the CDR3: TGTGCCAGCAGCGCCCTCGAGTATGGCTACACCTTC. It codes for CASSALEYGYTF.

To note about this clone: Relative to the germline gene, one junction end is altered; a read error may explain this. V gene TRBV7-9 combines with J gene TRBJ1-6, with no clear D. The CDR3 length is 12 residues. Germline V gene data show CDR1 as SEHNR and CDR2 as FQNEAQ (reference sequence). For the CDR3, the DNA is TGTTCCAGCAGTCTAGTCAATTCACCCCTCCACTTT. It codes for CSSSLVNSPLHF.

The rearrangement joins TRBV7-9 to TRBJ1-2; D is possibly TRBD1 (6 bases). The germline gives CDR1 SEHNR, CDR2 FQNEAQ (reference sequence). Deletions cut 5 bases from V and 6 bases from J, with 13 bases between. The length of the CDR3 is 13 residues. The CDR3 region is CASSAVGGDGYTF. For the CDR3, the DNA is TGTGCCAGCAGCGCCGTTGGGGGCGATGGCTACACCTTC.

The chain employs TRBV7-2 and TRBJ2-7, with 11 bases matching TRBD2. Germline trimming cut 5 bases from V and 9 bases from J; bases unmatched to any gene: 6. Germline CDR1 and CDR2: SGHTA and FQGNSA. The CDR3 runs to 13 residues. The CDR3 DNA follows: TGTGCCAGCAGCGTTAGCGGGGGGGATGGGCAGTACTTC. Translating it yields CASSVSGGDGQYF.

The chain couples TRBV5-4 to TRBJ2-3, with 9 bases that match TRBD2. The germline V gene encodes CDR1 SGHNT and CDR2 YYREEE (reference sequence). The CDR3 runs to 16 residues. Unmatched junction bases numbered 5, after V lost 1 base and J lost 2 bases. The DNA of the CDR3 is TGTGCCAGCAGCTTGTTCTCTAGCGGGGACACAGATACGCAGTATTTT. Its translation: CASSLFSSGDTDTQYF.

V gene TRBV7-9 combines with J gene TRBJ1-2, with a tentative D call TRBD1 (6 bases). Germline CDR1 and CDR2: SEHNR and FQNEAQ (reference sequence). The V end was cut by 1 base, the J end by 3 bases, with 9 bases between. The CDR3 covers 14 residues. The CDR3: CASSLGAGDYGYTF. In DNA form, the CDR3 reads TGTGCCAGCAGCTTAGGGGCAGGGGACTATGGCTACACCTTC. The full variable domain, with the rest looked up from reference TRBV7-9 and TRBJ1-2, is DTGVSQNPRHKITKRGQNVTFRCDPISEHNRLYWYRQTLGQGPEFLTYFQNEAQLEKSRLLSDRFSAERPKGSFSTLEIQRTEQGDSAMYLCASSLGAGDYGYTFGSGTRLTVV.

The genes are TRBV7-2 and TRBJ2-2; D possibly corresponds to TRBD2 (7 bases). V lost 5 bases, J lost 0 bases, and 16 bases lay in between. The CDR3 has 17 residues. CDR1 is SGHTA and CDR2 is FQGNSA in the germline V gene. Here the CDR3 DNA reads TGTGCCAGCAGCCAACGTCGCGGGGGCACGAACACCGGGGAGCTGTTTTTT. This gives the protein CASSQRRGGTNTGELFF.

The V gene is TRBV9, the J gene TRBJ2-6, with 7 positions matching TRBD1. With V trimmed by 0 bases and J by 0 bases, 6 bases remained unmatched. Looked up from germline, CDR1 is SGDLS and CDR2 is YYNGEE. The length of the CDR3 is 18 residues. CDR3 region: CASSVGGTADSGANVLTF. The CDR3 nucleotides read TGTGCCAGCAGCGTAGGTGGGACAGCCGACTCTGGGGCCAACGTCCTGACTTTC.

The chain uses TRBV11-3 and TRBJ1-1; no clear D. From germline, CDR1 is SGHNT and CDR2 YENEEA. CDR3 length equals 14 residues. V lost 3 bases and J 2 bases, leaving 10 bases between the germline ends. The CDR3 here is CASSLGQSNTEAFF. The CDR3 DNA sequence: TGTGCCAGCAGCTTGGGCCAGTCCAACACTGAAGCTTTCTTT.